Sequencing of this T cell receptor (beta chain) was carried out in a study of control samples from healthy donors and cancer patients. Repertoires were generated with immunoSEQ multiplex PCR, while TCRdb's copy carries only in-frame clones and drops some. The data show 78,000 or so clones, 70% to 90% seen once. Trimming pared 6 bases from V and 11 bases from J, leaving 9 bases between. CDR1 and CDR2 from the germline V gene are WNHNN and SYGVQD (reference sequence). This CDR3 contains 10 residues. Sequencing used blood. The sequence was collected from a woman aged 50 to 60 in good health. The V call is TRBV10-1, the J call TRBJ2-3; tentative D call: TRBD1 (5 bases). Here the CDR3 reads CASRGPEQYF. CDR3 DNA sequence: TGCGCCAGCAGGGGGCCAGAGCAGTATTTT.